Each of the 30 T cell receptor beta chains below was sequenced from the same sample in a study of cytomegalovirus exposure and HLA in healthy donors. PCR primers comprised 60 Vbeta and 13 Jbeta primers. The method was immunoSEQ multiplex PCR; TCRdb's version includes in-frame clones alone and lacks a portion of them. The sample gives roughly 150,000 clones, around 80% of which show up once; roughly 1.5% is in the top ten. The sample was PBMCs. These receptors were collected from a woman aged 18-30 years in good health and CMV-seronegative.

The chain has TRBV19 and TRBJ1-2; D uncertain. CDR3 length: 13 residues. CDR1 and CDR2 from the germline V gene are LNHDA and SQIVND (reference sequence). The V gene lost 2 bases and the J gene lost 5 bases, with 9 bases spanning the gap. The CDR3 region is CASSISGPYGYTF. CDR3 sequence (DNA): TGTGCCAGTAGTATAAGCGGGCCGTATGGCTACACCTTC.

CDR3 in amino acids: CASSMPGTGTMYYGYTF. DNA for the CDR3: TGTGCCAGTAGTATGCCTGGGACAGGGACTATGTACTATGGCTACACCTTC. The rearrangement joins TRBV19 to TRBJ1-2; 9 positions match TRBD1. V gave up 3 bases and J gave up 3 bases; unmatched junction bases: 11. The CDR3 consists of 17 residues. CDR1 LNHDA and CDR2 SQIVND come from the germline V gene (reference sequence).

This chain links TRBV4-1 with TRBJ1-4; D might be TRBD1 (5 bases). Germline V gives CDR1 MGHRA, CDR2 YSYEKL. V gave up 8 bases and J gave up 8 bases, with 21 bases separating them. The CDR3 sequence is 15 residues long. The CDR3 nucleotides are TGCGCCAGCTTTCCTATTCAGGGTCCTTCGGAAAAACTGTTTTTT. It yields the protein CASFPIQGPSEKLFF.

The chain combines TRBV18 with TRBJ1-5; D not certain. CDR1 KGHSH and CDR2 LQKENI come from the germline V gene. Trimming removed 3 bases at V and 4 bases at J, with 7 bases between. This CDR3 comprises 13 residues. CDR3 amino acids: CASSPQQNQPQHF. CDR3 nucleotide sequence: TGTGCCAGCTCACCCCAACAAAATCAGCCCCAGCATTTT.

V usage is TRBV5-1 and J usage is TRBJ2-2; a weak D match, TRBD1 (5 bases). Per germline, CDR1 SGHRS and CDR2 YFSETQ. The CDR3 is made up of 14 amino acids. Trimming pared 1 base from V and 1 base from J, leaving 5 bases between. The CDR3 region has the DNA TGCGCCAGCAGCTTGCAGGGGAACACCGGGGAGCTGTTTTTT. Its protein product is CASSLQGNTGELFF.

The chain has TRBV13 and TRBJ1-4; D remains ambiguous. Trimming removed 6 bases from V and 1 base from J, with 15 bases in between. The CDR3 is 16 residues long. Germline lookup yields CDR1 PRHDT and CDR2 FYEKMQ (reference sequence). This CDR3 is CASSRVEGGTNEKLFF. The CDR3 DNA is TGTGCCAGCAGTCGAGTCGAGGGTGGAACTAATGAAAAACTGTTTTTT. The complete variable domain, with remaining parts taken from reference TRBV13 and TRBJ1-4, reads AAGVIQSPRHLIKEKRETATLKCYPIPRHDTVYWYQQGPGQDPQFLISFYEKMQSDKGSIPDRFSAQQFSDYHSELNMSSLELGDSALYFCASSRVEGGTNEKLFFGSGTQLSVL.

The CDR3 DNA follows: TGTGCCAGCAGCTTACCAGGGGGGAACACCGGGGAGCTGTTTTTT. Encoded protein: CASSLPGGNTGELFF. The chain recombines TRBV11-2 with TRBJ2-2, with 7 nucleotides matching TRBD1. CDR1 and CDR2 (germline): SGHAT, FQNNGV. V gave up 2 bases and J gave up 1 base; unmatched junction bases: 1. The CDR3 extends over 15 amino acids.

The V gene is TRBV6-5, the J gene TRBJ1-4, with TRBD1 matching 11 bases. Germline V gene data show CDR1 as MNHEY and CDR2 as SVGAGI. The J segment lost 8 bases and the V segment lost 4 bases, leaving 6 bases of the junction unmatched. This CDR3 has 15 residues. The CDR3 spells CASSSDRGLREKLFF. For the CDR3, the DNA is TGTGCCAGCAGTTCGGACAGGGGGCTGAGGGAAAAACTGTTTTTT.

The J gene is TRBJ2-2, the V gene TRBV7-3; 8 bases align to TRBD2. V lost 5 bases and J lost 3; bases outside the gene matches: 5. Per germline, CDR1 SGHTA and CDR2 FQGTGA. The CDR3 is 15 residues long. CDR3 region: CASSLSGGYTGELFF. The CDR3 DNA sequence: TGTGCCAGCAGCCTGAGCGGGGGATACACCGGGGAGCTGTTTTTT.

The chain recombines TRBV2 with TRBJ1-1, with a possible D match to TRBD1 (5 bases). This CDR3 spans 14 amino acids. V was clipped by 2 bases and J by 1 base, with 8 bases between them. CDR1 SNHLY and CDR2 FYNNEI come from the germline V gene. CDR3 protein: CASSERGPNTEAFF. The CDR3 nucleotides are TGTGCCAGCAGTGAAAGGGGCCCGAACACTGAAGCTTTCTTT.

This clone appeared a few times. This chain joins TRBV30 and TRBJ2-5; TRBD1 matches at 7 bases. Germline trimming cut 2 bases from V and 5 bases from J; bases unmatched to any gene: 2. The CDR3 extends over 12 amino acids. The germline V gene encodes CDR1 GTSNPN and CDR2 SVGIG (reference sequence). The CDR3 is CAWSPTGETQYF. The CDR3 nucleotides are TGTGCCTGGAGTCCGACAGGGGAGACCCAGTACTTC.

Points on this clone: The junction departs from germline at one end; a sequencing error may be responsible. This chain uses TRBV9 with TRBJ2-4; TRBD2 is a possible D gene (6 bases). The germline gives CDR1 SGDLS, CDR2 YYNGEE. The CDR3 is 15 residues long. The CDR3 DNA reads as TGTGCCAGCAGCGTAGAGTGGCGGGGTTTCAACAGTCAGTACTTC. Encoded protein: CASSVEWRGFNSQYF.

The rearrangement joins TRBV10-1 to TRBJ1-2; possible D gene TRBD1, 5 bases. This CDR3 has 14 residues. CDR1 WNHNN and CDR2 SYGVQD come from the germline V gene (reference sequence). Trimming removed 0 bases at V and 4 bases at J, with 9 bases between. In DNA form, the CDR3 reads TGCGCCAGCAGTGAGTCCGGCAGGGCCTATGGCTACACCTTC. Its translation: CASSESGRAYGYTF.

This clone appeared a single time. The gene calls are TRBV21-1 and TRBJ1-1. TRBV21-1 has pseudogene status. The CDR3 contains 13 residues. The CDR3 is CASPWGEVEEAFF. The CDR3 DNA follows: TGTGCCAGCCCCTGGGGGGAGGTCGAAGAAGCTTTCTTT.

CDR3 in DNA: TGTGCCAGCAGCGAGAGGACAGGCGGAAACACCATATATTTT. Its protein product is CASSERTGGNTIYF. This chain uses TRBV9 with TRBJ1-3; 7 positions agree with TRBD1. The CDR3 extends over 14 amino acids. The V and J ends lost 3 bases and 4 bases, in that order; junction bases with no gene match: 4. In germline, CDR1 is SGDLS, CDR2 YYNGEE.

This rearrangement joins TRBV18 to TRBJ2-1; D is undetermined. V gave up 5 bases and J gave up 1 base, with 12 bases separating them. Germline lookup yields CDR1 KGHSH and CDR2 LQKENI. The CDR3 loop spans 15 amino acids. The DNA for the CDR3 is TGTGCCAGCTCATTCTTTACCGGGTCCTACAATGAGCAGTTCTTC. Translating it yields CASSFFTGSYNEQFF. The variable domain in full, with the rest retrieved from reference TRBV18 and TRBJ2-1, is NAGVMQNPRHLVRRRGQEARLRCSPMKGHSHVYWYRQLPEEGLKFMVYLQKENIIDESGMPKERFSAEFPKEGPSILRIQQVVRGDSAAYFCASSFFTGSYNEQFFGPGTRLTVL.

Notes on this clone: Mismatch with germline at one junction end may stem from a read error. V usage is TRBV13 and J usage is TRBJ2-1, with TRBD2 matching over 9 bases. The CDR3 has 16 residues. Germline V gives CDR1 PRHDT, CDR2 FYEKMQ (reference sequence). The CDR3 DNA is TGTGCCAGCAGCCTAGGGGCTAGCGGGGCTTACAATGAGCAGTTCTTC. Translation: CASSLGASGAYNEQFF.

The chain combines TRBV30 with TRBJ2-5; TRBD2 might be the D (5 bases). This CDR3 has 14 amino acids. In germline, CDR1 is GTSNPN, CDR2 SVGIG (reference sequence). Between the trimmed V and J ends, which lost 0 bases and 3 bases, there was a span of 11 bases. In nucleotides, the CDR3 is TGTGCCTGGAGTGTACTCGGGGTTAAAGAGACCCAGTACTTC. Its translation: CAWSVLGVKETQYF.

V is TRBV6-6 and J is TRBJ2-2; 7 bases are a match to TRBD1. In germline, CDR1 is MNHNY, CDR2 SVGAGI (reference sequence). With V trimmed by 7 bases and J by 0 bases, 2 bases remained unmatched. The CDR3 contains 14 residues. The CDR3 protein is CASKDRTNTGELFF. CDR3 coding DNA: TGTGCCAGCAAGGACAGGACGAACACCGGGGAGCTGTTTTTT.

The V gene is TRBV5-1, the J gene TRBJ2-3, with a possible D match to TRBD2 (6 bases). Trimming took 0 bases from V and 0 from J, leaving 8 bases between them. The CDR3 loop spans 15 amino acids. The germline V gene has CDR1 SGHRS and CDR2 YFSETQ. CDR3 nucleotide sequence: TGCGCCAGCAGCTTGGGCGGGGCGAGCACAGATACGCAGTATTTT. Its protein is CASSLGGASTDTQYF.

This rearrangement joins TRBV11-2 to TRBJ1-1; unclear D gene. V lost 1 base to trimming and J lost 2 bases, with 8 bases between them. The CDR3 loop spans 14 amino acids. The V gene's germline CDR1 is SGHAT and CDR2 FQNNGV. The CDR3 DNA reads TGTGCCAGCAGCTTAGGGACGGGAAACACTGAAGCTTTCTTT. Its protein is CASSLGTGNTEAFF. Based on the CDR3 plus reference TRBV11-2 and TRBJ1-1, the full variable domain is EAGVAQSPRYKIIEKRQSVAFWCNPISGHATLYWYQQILGQGPKLLIQFQNNGVVDDSQLPKDRFSAERLKGVDSTLKIQPAKLEDSAVYLCASSLGTGNTEAFFGQGTRLTVV.

The chain employs TRBV4-1 and TRBJ2-3, with D perhaps matching TRBD2 (6 bases). With 1 base removed from V and 6 bases from J, the gap between germline ends came to 23 bases. The CDR3 is 18 residues long. From germline, CDR1 is MGHRA and CDR2 YSYEKL. The CDR3 DNA reads TGCGCCAGCAGCCAAGCTTTGGGGGGTGAACTAGTAGGCGATACGCAGTATTTT. Translated, it gives CASSQALGGELVGDTQYF.

This chain connects TRBV30 to TRBJ1-2, with a tentative D call TRBD1 (5 bases). Trimming stripped 4 bases from V and 1 base from J, with 10 bases between. In germline, CDR1 is GTSNPN, CDR2 SVGIG (reference sequence). The CDR3 spans 13 residues. CDR3 nucleotides: TGTGCCTGGAATCAGGGAATTAACTATGGCTACACCTTC. This encodes CAWNQGINYGYTF.

This chain connects TRBV27 to TRBJ2-3; 9 bases match TRBD2. The CDR3 is made up of 15 amino acids. Germline-derived CDR1 and CDR2 are MNHEY and SMNVEV (reference sequence). With V trimmed by 6 bases and J by 2 bases, 6 bases remained unmatched. The CDR3 nucleotides are TGTGCCAGCAGCCGTAGCGGGGGATTCACAGATACGCAGTATTTT. It yields the protein CASSRSGGFTDTQYF.

V and J are TRBV23-1 and TRBJ1-2; D call uncertain. TRBV23-1 counts as an open reading frame of uncertain function. The CDR3 is made up of 15 amino acids. Trimming stripped 6 bases from V and 4 bases from J, with 18 bases between. Here the CDR3 DNA reads TGCGCCAGCAGCCTAATGGGGAGTACTGGCTATGGCTACACCTTC. Encoded protein: CASSLMGSTGYGYTF.

This sequence joins TRBV30 and TRBJ2-3, with TRBD2 matching over 10 bases. Germline CDR1 and CDR2: GTSNPN and SVGIG (reference sequence). V lost 4 bases to trimming and J lost 5 bases; unmatched junction nucleotides: 9. The CDR3 has 15 amino acids. DNA for the CDR3: TGTGCCTGGAAGGGTAGCGGGGGGCTGGTAGATACGCAGTATTTT. Encoded protein: CAWKGSGGLVDTQYF.

The rearrangement joins TRBV7-2 to TRBJ2-1; possible D gene TRBD1, 5 bases. Germline CDR1 reads SGHTA; CDR2 reads FQGNSA. The CDR3 sequence is 16 residues long. Trimming took off 1 base at V and 3 bases at J, with 13 bases between the two ends. Written as DNA, the CDR3 is TGTGCCAGCAGCTTAGAGGCAGGGCCCCTCTACAATGAGCAGTTCTTC. Amino acids: CASSLEAGPLYNEQFF.

V usage is TRBV5-6 and J usage is TRBJ2-5, with 9 bases fitting TRBD2. Germline CDR1 SGHDT, CDR2 YYEEEE. V shed 5 bases, J shed 5 bases, and the junction held 16 bases outside the gene matches. This CDR3 comprises 17 residues. CDR3 sequence (DNA): TGTGCCAGCAGTCCAAAGCGGCGGGGGGGCGGAAGGGAGACCCAGTACTTC. The encoded protein is CASSPKRRGGGRETQYF.

This chain joins TRBV18 and TRBJ1-4; TRBD1 aligns across 7 bases. The CDR3 has 13 residues. Germline V gene lookup returns CDR1 KGHSH and CDR2 LQKENI. Germline trimming cut 5 bases from V and 7 bases from J; bases unmatched to any gene: 4. Here the CDR3 DNA reads TGTGCCAGCTCAGACAGGGTTTCTGAAAAACTGTTTTTT. Translated, it gives CASSDRVSEKLFF.

The J gene is TRBJ2-5, the V gene TRBV2; D is unresolved. The DNA matches TRBJ2-7 better at its end, which makes the J call doubtful. In germline, CDR1 is SNHLY, CDR2 FYNNEI. This CDR3 is 17 amino acids long. Here the CDR3 DNA reads TGTGCCAGCAGTGATTCCGAGGTAGGCGATTTGTCCTACGAGCAGTACTTC. It translates to CASSDSEVGDLSYEQYF.